The sample holds many counts of the clone carrying this T cell receptor beta chain. The data were taken from a study of T cell repertoires in cytomegalovirus infection. Across the whole study: Public TCR beta signatures indicated both CMV infection and matching HLA type.

The CDR3 loop spans 18 amino acids. The V end was cut by 2 bases, the J end by 3 bases, with 23 bases between. TCRdb recomputed calls from the reads with MiXCR, one row per CDR3 protein. The sample includes around 440,000 distinct CDR3 sequences, approximately 11% of them seen just once. The specimen was PBMCs. This TCR was recovered from a human donor in good health (CMV status not recorded). Some clones in this sample may be carry-over from other donors' samples. The chain carries TRBV12-3 or TRBV12-4 and TRBJ2-7, with D hard to call. CDR3 sequence (DNA): TGTGCCAGCAGTTTAATAACCCCCGACTGGATGAGGTGCTACGAGCAGTACTTC. This gives the protein CASSLITPDWMRCYEQYF.